Sequencing of this T cell receptor (beta chain) was carried out in a study of cytomegalovirus exposure and HLA in healthy donors. Study conclusions and caveats: Most TCR sequences showed up rarely, but some public TCRs showed up in many donors.

This CDR3 contains 16 residues. Germline CDR1 MGHRA, CDR2 YSYEKL. Losses at the gene ends were 0 bases for V and 0 bases for J; bases not matched to a gene: 4. In the case of this clone: The antigen remains undetermined.

The study ran its PCR with 60 Vbeta and 13 Jbeta primers. Profiling relied on immunoSEQ multiplex PCR, and the TCRdb table lists in-frame clones only, not all of them. The sample contains around 150,000 clones, 65% to 80% of which appear only once. The clonotype originates from a female donor in good health and CMV-seronegative. The chain has TRBV4-1 and TRBJ1-1; 7 bases are shared with TRBD1. Input material: PBMCs. The DNA for the CDR3 is TGCGCCAGCAGCCAAGATCGGGACAGACTGAACACTGAAGCTTTCTTT. Translated: CASSQDRDRLNTEAFF.